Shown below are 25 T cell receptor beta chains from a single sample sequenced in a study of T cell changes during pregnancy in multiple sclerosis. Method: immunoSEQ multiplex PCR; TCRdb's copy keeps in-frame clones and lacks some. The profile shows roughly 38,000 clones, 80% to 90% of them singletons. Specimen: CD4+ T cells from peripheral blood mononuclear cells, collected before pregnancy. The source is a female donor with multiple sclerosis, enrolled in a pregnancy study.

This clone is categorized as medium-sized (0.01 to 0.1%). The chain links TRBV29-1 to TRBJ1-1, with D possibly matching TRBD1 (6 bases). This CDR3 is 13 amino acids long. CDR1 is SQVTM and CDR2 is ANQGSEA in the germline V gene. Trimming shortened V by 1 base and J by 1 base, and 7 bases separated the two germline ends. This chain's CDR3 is CSVEGTANTEAFF. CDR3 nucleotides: TGCAGCGTTGAAGGGACAGCGAACACTGAAGCTTTCTTT.

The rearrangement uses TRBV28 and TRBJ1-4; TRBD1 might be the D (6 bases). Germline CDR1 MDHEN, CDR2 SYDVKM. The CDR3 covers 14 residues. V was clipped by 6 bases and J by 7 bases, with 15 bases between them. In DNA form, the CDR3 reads TGTGCCAGCAGCTTGGGACAAGTGGGTGAAAAACTGTTTTTT. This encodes CASSLGQVGEKLFF.

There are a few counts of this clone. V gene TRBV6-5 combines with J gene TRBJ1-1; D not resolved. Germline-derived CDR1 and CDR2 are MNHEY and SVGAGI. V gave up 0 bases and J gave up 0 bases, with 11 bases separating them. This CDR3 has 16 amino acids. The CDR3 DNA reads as TGTGCCAGCAGTTACTCGAGGGCCAGTATGAACACTGAAGCTTTCTTT. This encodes CASSYSRASMNTEAFF.

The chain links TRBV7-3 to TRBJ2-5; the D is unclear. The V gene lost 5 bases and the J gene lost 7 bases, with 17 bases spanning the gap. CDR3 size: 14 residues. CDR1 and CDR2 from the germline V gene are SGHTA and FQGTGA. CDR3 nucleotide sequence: TGTGCCAGCAGCCCCCTGGGCTCTTCAGGGACCCAGTACTTC. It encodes CASSPLGSSGTQYF.

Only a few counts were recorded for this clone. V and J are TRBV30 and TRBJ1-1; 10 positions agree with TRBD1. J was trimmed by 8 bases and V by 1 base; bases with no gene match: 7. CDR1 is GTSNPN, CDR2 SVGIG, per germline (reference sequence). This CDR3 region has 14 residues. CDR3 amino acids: CAWSGQGAFKEAFF. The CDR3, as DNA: TGTGCCTGGAGTGGACAGGGGGCTTTTAAGGAAGCTTTCTTT. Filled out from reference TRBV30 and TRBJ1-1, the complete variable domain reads SQTIHQWPATLVQPVGSPLSLECTVEGTSNPNLYWYRQAAGRGLQLLFYSVGIGQISSEVPQNLSASRPQDRQFILSSKKLLLSDSGFYLCAWSGQGAFKEAFFGQGTRLTVV.

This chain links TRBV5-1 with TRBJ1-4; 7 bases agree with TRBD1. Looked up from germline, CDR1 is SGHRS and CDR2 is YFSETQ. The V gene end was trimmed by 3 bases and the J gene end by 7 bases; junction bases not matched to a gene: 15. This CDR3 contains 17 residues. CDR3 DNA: TGCGCCAGCAGCTCTACAGGGGATCGGTATAGTTTTGAAAAACTGTTTTTT. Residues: CASSSTGDRYSFEKLFF.

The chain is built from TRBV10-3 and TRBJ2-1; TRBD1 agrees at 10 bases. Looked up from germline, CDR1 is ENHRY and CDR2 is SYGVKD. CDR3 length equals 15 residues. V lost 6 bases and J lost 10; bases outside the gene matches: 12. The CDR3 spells CAIRTGTGDFGEQFF. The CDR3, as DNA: TGTGCCATCAGAACCGGGACAGGGGATTTTGGGGAGCAGTTCTTC.

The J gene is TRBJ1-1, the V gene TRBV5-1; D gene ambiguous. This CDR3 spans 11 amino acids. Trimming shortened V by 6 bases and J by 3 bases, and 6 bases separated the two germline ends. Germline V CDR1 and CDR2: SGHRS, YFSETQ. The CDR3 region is CASKTDTEAFF. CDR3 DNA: TGCGCCAGCAAAACGGACACTGAAGCTTTCTTT.

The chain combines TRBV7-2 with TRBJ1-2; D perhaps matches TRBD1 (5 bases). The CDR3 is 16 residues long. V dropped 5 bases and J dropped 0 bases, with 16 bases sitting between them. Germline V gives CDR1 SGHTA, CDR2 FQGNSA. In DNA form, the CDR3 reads TGTGCCAGCAGCCCCGACGGCGACAGAACTAACTATGGCTACACCTTC. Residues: CASSPDGDRTNYGYTF. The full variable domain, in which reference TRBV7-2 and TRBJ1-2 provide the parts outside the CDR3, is GAGVSQSPSNKVTEKGKDVELRCDPISGHTALYWYRQSLGQGLEFLIYFQGNSAPDKSGLPSDRFSAERTGGSVSTLTIQRTQQEDSAVYLCASSPDGDRTNYGYTFGSGTRLTVV.

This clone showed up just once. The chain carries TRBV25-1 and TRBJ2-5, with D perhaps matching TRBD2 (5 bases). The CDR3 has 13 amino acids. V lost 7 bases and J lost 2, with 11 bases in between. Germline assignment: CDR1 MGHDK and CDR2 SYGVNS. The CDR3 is CASKAEKQETQYF. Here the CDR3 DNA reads TGTGCCAGCAAAGCGGAGAAACAAGAGACCCAGTACTTC.

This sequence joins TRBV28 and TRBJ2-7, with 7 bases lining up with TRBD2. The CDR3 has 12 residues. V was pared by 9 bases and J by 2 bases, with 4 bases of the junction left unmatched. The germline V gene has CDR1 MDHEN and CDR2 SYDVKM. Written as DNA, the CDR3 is TGTGCCAGTATGGGACTAACCTACGAGCAGTACTTC. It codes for CASMGLTYEQYF. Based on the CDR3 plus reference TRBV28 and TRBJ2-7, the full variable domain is DVKVTQSSRYLVKRTGEKVFLECVQDMDHENMFWYRQDPGLGLRLIYFSYDVKMKEKGDIPEGYSVSREKKERFSLILESASTNQTSMYLCASMGLTYEQYFGPGTRLTVT.

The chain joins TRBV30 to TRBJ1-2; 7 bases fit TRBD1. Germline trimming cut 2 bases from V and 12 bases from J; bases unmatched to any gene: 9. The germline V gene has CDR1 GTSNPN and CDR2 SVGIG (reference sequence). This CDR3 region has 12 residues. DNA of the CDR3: TGTGCCTGGAGTCTTCCGGGACAGTCTCACACCTTC. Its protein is CAWSLPGQSHTF.

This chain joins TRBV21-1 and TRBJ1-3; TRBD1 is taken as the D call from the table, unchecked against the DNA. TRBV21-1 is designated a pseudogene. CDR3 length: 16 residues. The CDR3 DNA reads TGTGCCAGCAGCAAATGGACAACGAGCTCTGGAAACACCATATATTTT. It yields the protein CASSKWTTSSGNTIYF.

The CDR3 DNA reads as TGCGCCAGCAGTCAATTTGCGGGGGCCCCCTACGAGCAGTACTTC. This translates into CASSQFAGAPYEQYF. The chain employs TRBV23-1 and TRBJ2-7, with TRBD2 as a possible D gene (7 bases). TRBV23-1 is an ORF, with its function uncertain. Trimming removed 1 base at V and 2 bases at J, with 12 bases between. The CDR3 covers 15 residues.

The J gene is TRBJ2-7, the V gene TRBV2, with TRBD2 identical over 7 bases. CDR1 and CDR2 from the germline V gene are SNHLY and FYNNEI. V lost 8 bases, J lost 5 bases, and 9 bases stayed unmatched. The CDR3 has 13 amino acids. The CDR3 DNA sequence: TGTGCCAGCGTCCGGGGGGAGGAAAACGAGCAGTACTTC. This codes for CASVRGEENEQYF.

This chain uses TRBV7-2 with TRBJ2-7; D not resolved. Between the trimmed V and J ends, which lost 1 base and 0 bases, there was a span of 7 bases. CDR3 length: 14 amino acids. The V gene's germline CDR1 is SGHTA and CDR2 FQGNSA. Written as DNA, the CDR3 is TGTGCCAGCAGCTTAGAGCCGCTCTCCTACGAGCAGTACTTC. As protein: CASSLEPLSYEQYF.

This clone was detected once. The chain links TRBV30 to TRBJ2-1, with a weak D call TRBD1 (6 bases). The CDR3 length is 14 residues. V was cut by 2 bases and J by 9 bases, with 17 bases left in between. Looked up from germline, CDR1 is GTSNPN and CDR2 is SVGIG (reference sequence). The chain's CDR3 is CAWSPGDIRREQFF. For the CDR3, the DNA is TGTGCCTGGAGTCCAGGGGATATTAGACGTGAGCAGTTCTTC.

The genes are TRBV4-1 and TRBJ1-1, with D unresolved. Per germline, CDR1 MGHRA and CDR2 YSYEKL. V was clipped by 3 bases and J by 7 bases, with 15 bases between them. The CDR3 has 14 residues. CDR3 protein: CASSHPNSGHEAFF. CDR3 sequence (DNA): TGCGCCAGCAGCCACCCAAACAGCGGGCATGAAGCTTTCTTT.

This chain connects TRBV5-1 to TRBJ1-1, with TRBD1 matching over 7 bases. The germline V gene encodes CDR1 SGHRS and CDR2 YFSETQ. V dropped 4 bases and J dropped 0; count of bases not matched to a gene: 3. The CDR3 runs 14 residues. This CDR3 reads CASSKGAVNTEAFF. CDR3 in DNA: TGCGCCAGCAGCAAGGGGGCGGTGAACACTGAAGCTTTCTTT.

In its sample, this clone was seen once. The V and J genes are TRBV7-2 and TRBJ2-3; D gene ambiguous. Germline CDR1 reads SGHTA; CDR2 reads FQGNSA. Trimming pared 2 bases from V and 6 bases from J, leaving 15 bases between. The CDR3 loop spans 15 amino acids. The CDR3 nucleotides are TGTGCCAGCAGCTTAACCTCGGCGAGCGTGGATACGCAGTATTTT. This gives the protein CASSLTSASVDTQYF. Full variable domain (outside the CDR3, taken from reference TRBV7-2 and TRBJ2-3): GAGVSQSPSNKVTEKGKDVELRCDPISGHTALYWYRQSLGQGLEFLIYFQGNSAPDKSGLPSDRFSAERTGGSVSTLTIQRTQQEDSAVYLCASSLTSASVDTQYFGPGTRLTVL.

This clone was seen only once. The CDR3 protein is CASSLDGSSYNEQFF. CDR3 DNA sequence: TGTGCCAGCAGCTTGGACGGGAGCTCCTACAATGAGCAGTTCTTC. This chain uses TRBV5-4 with TRBJ2-1; perhaps TRBD2 as D (6 bases). CDR3 length: 15 residues. V was shortened by 0 bases and J by 0 bases, with 7 bases between the two germline ends. The germline V gene encodes CDR1 SGHNT and CDR2 YYREEE (reference sequence).

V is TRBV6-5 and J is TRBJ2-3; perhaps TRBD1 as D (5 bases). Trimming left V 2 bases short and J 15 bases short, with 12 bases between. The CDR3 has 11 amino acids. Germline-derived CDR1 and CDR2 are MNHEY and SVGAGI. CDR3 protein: CASSYEGVDYF. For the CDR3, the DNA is TGTGCCAGCAGTTACGAAGGGGTTGATTATTTT.

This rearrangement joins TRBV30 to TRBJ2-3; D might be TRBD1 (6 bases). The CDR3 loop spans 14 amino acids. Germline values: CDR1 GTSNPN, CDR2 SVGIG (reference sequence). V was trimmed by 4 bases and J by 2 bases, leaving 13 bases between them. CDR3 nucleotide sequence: TGTGCCTGGAACACGGACAGCCACACAGATACGCAGTATTTT. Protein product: CAWNTDSHTDTQYF.

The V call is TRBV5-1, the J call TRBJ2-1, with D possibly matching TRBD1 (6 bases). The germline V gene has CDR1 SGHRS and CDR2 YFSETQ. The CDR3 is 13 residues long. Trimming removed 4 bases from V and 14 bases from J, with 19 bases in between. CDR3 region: CASSGGSGTTKFF. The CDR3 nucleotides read TGCGCCAGCAGCGGCGGGTCCGGGACAACCAAGTTCTTC.

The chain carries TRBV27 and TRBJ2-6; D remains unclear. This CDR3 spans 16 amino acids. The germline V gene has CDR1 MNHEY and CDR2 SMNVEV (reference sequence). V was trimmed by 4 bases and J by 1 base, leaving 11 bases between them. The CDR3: CASSSIPASGANVLTF. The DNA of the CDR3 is TGTGCCAGCAGTTCAATCCCCGCGTCTGGGGCCAACGTCCTGACTTTC.